In this sample, the clone carrying this TCR beta chain turned up once. This sample was included in a study of T cells in tuberculosis. The table came from immunoSEQ multiplex PCR; TCRdb's copy has only in-frame clones and leaves some out. Of roughly 34,000 clones listed, 86% are singletons. Stated time point: new active TB diagnosis, blood taken before or within 7 days of starting treatment. Per germline, CDR1 LNHDA and CDR2 SQIVND (reference sequence). The germline V and J ends were trimmed by 3 bases and 1 base, with 18 bases remaining between them. The CDR3 has 17 amino acids. This sequence was found in an adult with tuberculosis. Material: PBMCs, obtained at tuberculosis diagnosis. This chain connects TRBV19 to TRBJ1-2; D might be TRBD1 (5 bases). In DNA form, the CDR3 reads TGTGCCAGTAGTATCGGCTCGGTAGGGGCTTTTAACTATGGCTACACCTTC. Translation gives CASSIGSVGAFNYGYTF.